This T cell receptor (beta chain) was recovered during a study of CD8 T cell repertoires and HIV-1 epitope variants. At the level of the study: Separate wells received one of Twenty-five Gag or Nef variant peptides.

By proportion, this clone is medium-sized (0.01 to 0.1%). Its antigen is not known. The ends lost 5 bases at V and 8 bases at J; junction bases unmatched: 7. Germline V gives CDR1 MDHEN, CDR2 SYDVKM. This CDR3 has 13 amino acids. Using immunoSEQ multiplex PCR, the repertoire was profiled, and TCRdb retains in-frame clones only, with some absent. The top ten clones hold 40% to 55% of a sample with roughly 7,000 clones, 63% of them seen once. The J gene is TRBJ1-1, the V gene TRBV28; 8 positions agree with TRBD1. Sequencing was performed on cultured CD8+ T cells derived from PBMCs. The TCR comes from a male donor with HIV. The CDR3 nucleotides are TGTGCCAGCAGTCCCATTGGGACAGGAGAAGCTTTCTTT. It translates to CASSPIGTGEAFF.